This T cell receptor (beta chain) appears in the sequencing data of a study of liver allograft versus peripheral blood T cells. Study summary: The authors compared T cell receptor repertoires in transplanted livers with recipients' peripheral blood repertoires.

TCRdb re-called the reads with MiXCR, one entry per CDR3 protein. The sample lists fewer than 15,000 distinct CDR3 sequences, around 20% occurring once. By share, this clonotype ranks as medium-sized (0.01 to 0.1%). Its target is unknown. Findings of the study overall: Reports indicated that T cell receptor repertoires inside liver allografts differed from those in peripheral blood.

Germline V gene data show CDR1 as KGHSH and CDR2 as LQKENI. The CDR3 extends over 15 amino acids. The V and J ends lost 2 bases and 1 base respectively, with 11 bases between them. This receptor was obtained from a human patient who had a liver transplant. Among the T cells, some may be from the graft donor. V usage is TRBV18 and J usage is TRBJ1-2, with a weak D call TRBD1 (6 bases). The CDR3 nucleotides read TGTGCCAGCTCACCAGGGACACCGGATAACTATGGCTACACCTTC. It is translated as CASSPGTPDNYGYTF.